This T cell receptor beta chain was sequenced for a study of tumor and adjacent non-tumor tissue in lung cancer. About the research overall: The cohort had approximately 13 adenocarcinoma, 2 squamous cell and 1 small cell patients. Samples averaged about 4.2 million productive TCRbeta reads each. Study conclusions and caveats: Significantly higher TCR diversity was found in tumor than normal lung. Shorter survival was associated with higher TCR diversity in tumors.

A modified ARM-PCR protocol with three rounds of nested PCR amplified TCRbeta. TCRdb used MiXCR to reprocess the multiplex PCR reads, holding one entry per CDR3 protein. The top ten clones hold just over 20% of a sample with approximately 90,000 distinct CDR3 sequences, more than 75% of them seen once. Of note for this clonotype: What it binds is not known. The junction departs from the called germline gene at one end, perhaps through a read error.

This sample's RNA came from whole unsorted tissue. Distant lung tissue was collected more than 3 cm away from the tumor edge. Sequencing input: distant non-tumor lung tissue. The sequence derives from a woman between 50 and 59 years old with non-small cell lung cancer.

CDR3 region: CVSSRGDMQYF. The CDR3, as DNA: TGTGTGAGCAGCCGGGGAGATATGCAGTATTTT. This sequence joins TRBV5-6 and TRBJ2-3; D perhaps matches TRBD2 (5 bases). The CDR3 is 11 residues long. The germline gives CDR1 SGHDT, CDR2 YYEEEE.